These T cell receptor beta chains were read from a single sample in a study of T cells after yellow fever vaccination. TCRdb re-called the 5' RACE reads with MiXCR, one entry per CDR3 protein. The sample contains fewer than 350,000 distinct CDR3 sequences, about 4.5% of which appear only once. Sequenced here: PBMCs, sampled 15 days after the yellow fever booster vaccination. Receptors originate from a man between 18 and 35 years old who received the YFV17D yellow fever vaccine. Both conserved end residues are part of each CDR3. The order of the fields is clone size, D gene, J gene, V gene, CDR3 DNA, CDR3 protein. A D gene is named only where the DNA matches it firmly. The size entry is marked missing in some rows and otherwise reads once, few, many or a size class.

clone size: many
D gene: .
J gene: TRBJ1-2
V gene: TRBV7-2
CDR3 DNA: TGTGCCAGCAGCTCATTCCGAGGAAACTATGGCTACACCTTC
CDR3 protein: CASSSFRGNYGYTF

clone size: few
D gene: .
J gene: TRBJ2-3
V gene: TRBV7-7
CDR3 DNA: TGTGCTAGCAGCTTAGGGGTCGGCGGGGGCCGGGGTACGCAGTATTTT
CDR3 protein: CASSLGVGGGRGTQYF

clone size: few
D gene: .
J gene: TRBJ2-7
V gene: TRBV30
CDR3 DNA: TGTGCCTGGAAAGACAAGGACGCCTCCTACGAGCAGTACTTC
CDR3 protein: CAWKDKDASYEQYF

clone size: .
D gene: .
J gene: TRBJ1-1
V gene: TRBV19
CDR3 DNA: TGTGCCAGTAGTATCAAGGGGGACACTGAAGCTTTCTTT
CDR3 protein: CASSIKGDTEAFF

clone size: many
D gene: TRBD1
J gene: TRBJ1-1
V gene: TRBV20-1
CDR3 DNA: TGCAGTGCTAGAACAGGGGGCCCTGAAGCTTTCTTT
CDR3 protein: CSARTGGPEAFF

clone size: .
D gene: TRBD2
J gene: TRBJ2-6
V gene: TRBV12-5
CDR3 DNA: TGTGCTAGTGGTTTAACTGGGGGGGAGGTCCTGACTTTC
CDR3 protein: CASGLTGGEVLTF

clone size: .
D gene: TRBD1
J gene: TRBJ2-2
V gene: TRBV20-1
CDR3 DNA: TGCAGTGCTAGAGGGACAGGGGGGGGCACCGGGGAGCTGTTTTTT
CDR3 protein: CSARGTGGGTGELFF

clone size: many
D gene: TRBD1
J gene: TRBJ1-3
V gene: TRBV29-1
CDR3 DNA: TGCAGCGTTGTAGATTGGGACAGACTGACTCTCGGGAACACCATATATTTT
CDR3 protein: CSVVDWDRLTLGNTIYF

clone size: .
D gene: .
J gene: TRBJ2-4
V gene: TRBV7-9
CDR3 DNA: TGTGCCAGCAGCTTAGGAGGGGCGCGTCTTGGGTACTTC
CDR3 protein: CASSLGGARLGYF

clone size: many
D gene: .
J gene: TRBJ1-2
V gene: TRBV3-1
CDR3 DNA: TGTGCCAGCAGCCAAGATGAGGCTACTGGCTACACCTTC
CDR3 protein: CASSQDEATGYTF

clone size: few
D gene: .
J gene: TRBJ2-7
V gene: TRBV20-1
CDR3 DNA: TGCAGTGCTAGCCTAGCGACAGGCTACGAGCAGTACTTC
CDR3 protein: CSASLATGYEQYF

clone size: .
D gene: .
J gene: TRBJ1-1
V gene: TRBV5-1
CDR3 DNA: TGCGCCAGCAGCTTTGAGGCAGGCACTGAAGCTTTCTTT
CDR3 protein: CASSFEAGTEAFF

clone size: .
D gene: .
J gene: TRBJ2-1
V gene: TRBV7-9
CDR3 DNA: TGTGCCAGCAGCTCCGCCGGGGCTTCCTACAATGAGCAGTTCTTC
CDR3 protein: CASSSAGASYNEQFF

clone size: many
D gene: TRBD1
J gene: TRBJ1-6
V gene: TRBV5-1
CDR3 DNA: TGCGCCAGCAGCTCTAATTACGGGACAGGAAATTCACCCCTCCACTTT
CDR3 protein: CASSSNYGTGNSPLHF

clone size: .
D gene: .
J gene: TRBJ1-2
V gene: TRBV6-2/TRBV6-3
CDR3 DNA: TGTGCCAGCAGTTACCGGGCACAGAACTATGGCTACACCTTC
CDR3 protein: CASSYRAQNYGYTF

clone size: many
D gene: .
J gene: TRBJ2-1
V gene: TRBV4-3
CDR3 DNA: TGCGCCAGCAGCCAAGATAGGGGTGGGTATGAGCAGTTCTTC
CDR3 protein: CASSQDRGGYEQFF

clone size: many
D gene: .
J gene: TRBJ2-3
V gene: TRBV7-9
CDR3 DNA: TGTGCCAGCAGCTCACTCGGGGGCCGCACAGATACGCAGTATTTT
CDR3 protein: CASSSLGGRTDTQYF

clone size: many
D gene: TRBD1
J gene: TRBJ1-6
V gene: TRBV5-8
CDR3 DNA: TGTGCCAACCCCCCCCTTACAGGGGTCTATTCACCCCTCCACTTT
CDR3 protein: CANPPLTGVYSPLHF

clone size: .
D gene: .
J gene: TRBJ2-1
V gene: TRBV7-2
CDR3 DNA: TGTGCCAGCAGCTTAGCGAGTAGGGGGTATGAGCAGTTCTTC
CDR3 protein: CASSLASRGYEQFF

clone size: many
D gene: .
J gene: TRBJ2-3
V gene: TRBV7-6
CDR3 DNA: TGTGCCAGCAGCTCACAGGGCATTCTGGCAGATACGCAGTATTTT
CDR3 protein: CASSSQGILADTQYF

clone size: many
D gene: .
J gene: TRBJ1-1
V gene: TRBV5-1
CDR3 DNA: TGCGCCAGCAGCTTTACCCAAATGAACACTGAAGCTTTCTTT
CDR3 protein: CASSFTQMNTEAFF

clone size: .
D gene: .
J gene: TRBJ1-2
V gene: TRBV4-1
CDR3 DNA: TGCGCCAGCAGCCCTTCCAGGGGAGATGGCTACACCTTC
CDR3 protein: CASSPSRGDGYTF

clone size: .
D gene: .
J gene: TRBJ1-2
V gene: TRBV3-1
CDR3 DNA: TGTGCCAGCAGCCTAACGCGGTCCGCGGGGGGCTACACCTTC
CDR3 protein: CASSLTRSAGGYTF

clone size: .
D gene: .
J gene: TRBJ1-2
V gene: TRBV11-2
CDR3 DNA: TGTGCCAGCAGCTTAGAGCCCCCCGCCAGAAGCCGGGCCTATGGCTACACCTTC
CDR3 protein: CASSLEPPARSRAYGYTF

clone size: many
D gene: TRBD1
J gene: TRBJ1-2
V gene: TRBV19
CDR3 DNA: TGTGCCAGTACCCCGGACAGGGCCTATGGCTACACCTTC
CDR3 protein: CASTPDRAYGYTF

clone size: many
D gene: TRBD1
J gene: TRBJ1-5
V gene: TRBV2
CDR3 DNA: TGTGCCAGCAGTGAAGGGACAGGGGGCGGTCAGCCCCAGCATTTT
CDR3 protein: CASSEGTGGGQPQHF

clone size: few
D gene: TRBD1
J gene: TRBJ2-5
V gene: TRBV5-1
CDR3 DNA: TGCGCCAGCAGCACAACCGGGACAGGGGAAGAGACCCAGTACTTC
CDR3 protein: CASSTTGTGEETQYF

clone size: few
D gene: TRBD1
J gene: TRBJ2-3
V gene: TRBV18
CDR3 DNA: TGTGCCAGCTCATCAACAGGGGGTACTGGGGATACGCAGTATTTT
CDR3 protein: CASSSTGGTGDTQYF

clone size: .
D gene: TRBD2
J gene: TRBJ2-3
V gene: TRBV24-1
CDR3 DNA: TGTGCCACCAGTGAGGGCGGGGGGCCGGGCGCAGATACGCTGTATTTT
CDR3 protein: CATSEGGGPGADTLYF

clone size: once
D gene: .
J gene: TRBJ2-3
V gene: TRBV6-6
CDR3 DNA: TGTGCCAGCAGTTACTACGGCGGGCGGTCAGATACGAAGTATTTT
CDR3 protein: CASSYYGGRSDTKYF